The source of this T cell receptor (beta chain) is a study of blood T cell repertoires in COVID-19. As for the study in general: The study drew acute and convalescent COVID-19 samples from the United States, Italy and Spain. PBMCs, B-cell-depleted T cells, or T cells were the source of the cDNA or gDNA that made up the material.

Germline assignment: CDR1 ENHRY and CDR2 SYGVKD. V was trimmed by 3 bases and J by 7 bases, leaving 12 bases between them. There are 13 residues in the CDR3. In the authors' methods: Researchers report that nucleated cell counts were estimated from reference gene primer amplification. Assay: immunoSEQ multiplex PCR; the TCRdb copy retains only in-frame clones and omits some. That table is the source of V, J and clone size, and D and trimming were worked out from the DNA. The sample consists of 110,000 or so clones, more than 80% of them appearing once. This receptor was taken from a woman in her forties or fifties with acute or convalescent COVID-19. Specimen: peripheral blood. The chain is built from TRBV10-3 and TRBJ1-1; unclear D gene. The CDR3 DNA is TGTGCCATCAGTGATTCGGGTGTCGATGAAGCTTTCTTT. Its translation: CAISDSGVDEAFF.